This T cell receptor (beta chain) came from a study of spatial heterogeneity in lung cancer. Turning to the study itself: The count of detected beta-chain sequences consistently exceeded that of alpha-chain sequences.

The CDR3 extends over 11 amino acids. V lost 4 bases and J lost 2, with 5 bases in between. CDR1 and CDR2 from the germline V gene are DFQATT and SNEGSKA (reference sequence). A single record per CDR3 protein comes from TCRdb applying MiXCR to the 5' RACE reads. The table lists tens of thousands of distinct CDR3 sequences, 10% to 15% of them singletons. The time point denotes: sample taken at primary tumor resection. The approximately 67 donors had untreated early-stage non-small cell lung cancer. The sample here was PBMCs, taken at surgery. The sequence was collected from a male donor with early-stage non-small cell lung cancer. This chain connects TRBV20-1 to TRBJ1-2, with D unclear. The CDR3 region is CSATSNYGYTF. CDR3 sequence (DNA): TGCAGTGCTACCAGCAACTATGGCTACACCTTC.